The 15 T cell receptor beta chains below were found in one sample sequenced in a study of T cell repertoires in cytomegalovirus infection. TCRdb reprocessed the reads with MiXCR, giving one entry per CDR3 protein. The sample records 400,000 to 550,000 distinct CDR3 sequences, roughly 12% being singletons. Source material: PBMCs. The receptors were gathered from a human donor in good health (CMV status not recorded). Some clones in this sample may be carry-over from other donors' samples.

The chain employs TRBV5-1 and TRBJ2-3; the D gene could be TRBD1 or TRBD2 (5 bases each). The germline V gene has CDR1 SGHRS and CDR2 YFSETQ. Trimming removed 2 bases at V and 6 bases at J, with 13 bases between. The CDR3 covers 14 residues. CDR3 sequence reads: CASSLRDVGDTQYF. CDR3 in DNA: TGCGCCAGCAGCTTAAGGGACGTCGGGGATACGCAGTATTTT.

The chain joins TRBV24-1 to TRBJ1-5; no definite D call. The CDR3 is 17 amino acids. The germline gives CDR1 KGHDR, CDR2 SFDVKD. V lost 4 bases, J lost 0 bases, and 15 bases lay in between. The CDR3 protein is CATSEGKDSYSNQPQHF. In DNA form, the CDR3 reads TGTGCCACCAGTGAAGGGAAGGATTCTTATAGCAATCAGCCCCAGCATTTT.

J is TRBJ2-1 and V is TRBV24-1; the match to TRBD1 covers 9 bases. Per germline, CDR1 KGHDR and CDR2 SFDVKD. The V segment lost 2 bases and the J segment 2 bases; nucleotides outside the gene matches: 3. The CDR3 contains 16 residues. The CDR3 region has the DNA TGTGCCACCAGTGATTCACGACAGGGGGCCTACAATGAGCAGTTCTTC. Protein: CATSDSRQGAYNEQFF.

This clonotype was picked up a small number of times. The chain employs TRBV7-9 and TRBJ1-3, with D maybe TRBD1 (6 bases). V shed 3 bases and J shed 4 bases, with 13 bases lying between them. The CDR3 spans 15 residues. Germline V CDR1 and CDR2: SEHNR, FQNEAQ (reference sequence). This CDR3 reads CASSFRGPLGNTIYF. CDR3 sequence (DNA): TGTGCCAGCAGCTTCCGGGGGCCTTTGGGAAACACCATATATTTT.

This clonotype was counted at least ten times. The gene calls are TRBV30 and TRBJ2-1, with D unclear. Germline CDR1 GTSNPN, CDR2 SVGIG (reference sequence). The CDR3 sequence is 14 residues long. V was clipped by 1 base and J by 0 bases, with 7 bases between them. In DNA, the CDR3 is TGTGCCTGGAGTGGACACCGCTCCTACAATGAGCAGTTCTTC. It codes for CAWSGHRSYNEQFF.

This clonotype was seen repeatedly, ten times or more. V is TRBV20-1 and J is TRBJ2-1, with D possibly matching TRBD2 (5 bases). Germline lookup yields CDR1 DFQATT and CDR2 SNEGSKA (reference sequence). This CDR3 region has 12 residues. Between the trimmed V and J ends, which lost 6 bases and 8 bases, there was a span of 14 bases. This chain's CDR3 is CSARALLDEQFF. CDR3 bases: TGCAGTGCGCGGGCCTTACTGGATGAGCAGTTCTTC.

The genes are TRBV24-1 and TRBJ2-3, with D perhaps TRBD1 (5 bases). Germline assignment: CDR1 KGHDR and CDR2 SFDVKD. V gave up 3 bases and J gave up 5 bases, with 11 bases separating them. This CDR3 contains 14 residues. The CDR3 coding sequence is TGTGCCACCAGTGATGGGGCAGGTTTAGATACGCAGTATTTT. Translated: CATSDGAGLDTQYF.

The chain has TRBV5-4 and TRBJ2-3; D is perhaps TRBD2 (6 bases). Between the trimmed V and J ends, which lost 3 bases and 0 bases, there was a span of 11 bases. The germline V gene encodes CDR1 SGHNT and CDR2 YYREEE (reference sequence). The CDR3 has 15 residues. The CDR3 bases are TGTGCCAGCAGCTCCGCGGGAAAGAGCACAGATACGCAGTATTTT. Translating gives CASSSAGKSTDTQYF.

This clonotype occurred many times. This chain connects TRBV5-5 to TRBJ1-4; no firm D call. Trimming left V 3 bases short and J 5 bases short, with 8 bases between. Germline assignment: CDR1 SGHKS and CDR2 YYEKEE (reference sequence). CDR3 size: 13 residues. CDR3 loop: CASSSDRNEKLFF. The CDR3 bases are TGTGCCAGCAGCTCCGACCGCAATGAAAAACTGTTTTTT.

For the CDR3, the DNA is TGCGCCAGCAGCCCTAACCCCGACGCGTACGAGCAGTACTTC. This sequence encodes CASSPNPDAYEQYF. This chain joins TRBV5-1 and TRBJ2-7, with unresolved D. Trimming stripped 4 bases from V and 4 bases from J, with 15 bases between. The CDR3 is 14 amino acids. In germline, CDR1 is SGHRS, CDR2 YFSETQ.

This clonotype was seen many times. This chain links TRBV5-6 with TRBJ1-5; D gene ambiguous. The CDR3 is 14 amino acids. The V end was cut by 3 bases, the J end by 1 base, with 8 bases between. Germline loops: CDR1 SGHDT, CDR2 YYEEEE. CDR3 in amino acids: CASSSRRSNQPQHF. The CDR3 DNA reads as TGTGCCAGCAGCTCTCGACGGAGCAATCAGCCCCAGCATTTT.

The V and J genes are TRBV7-7 and TRBJ2-5; D is undetermined. The CDR3 runs to 15 residues. V lost 3 bases and J lost 3, with 14 bases in between. Germline V gene sequence: CDR1 SSHAT, CDR2 FNYEAQ (reference sequence). The CDR3 reads CASSLKSTKEETQYF. The CDR3 DNA reads as TGTGCCAGCAGCTTGAAGTCTACGAAGGAAGAGACCCAGTACTTC.

The sample holds a few counts of this clonotype. V usage is TRBV7-9 and J usage is TRBJ1-6; 9 positions agree with TRBD1. The ends lost 7 bases at V and 5 bases at J; junction bases unmatched: 3. This CDR3 is built from 14 residues. The germline V gene encodes CDR1 SEHNR and CDR2 FQNEAQ (reference sequence). The CDR3 bases are TGTGCCAGCAACGGGGACAGGGATAATTCACCCCTCCACTTT. Amino acids: CASNGDRDNSPLHF.

This clonotype occurred many times. The rearrangement joins TRBV7-9 to TRBJ2-5; the D gene is possibly TRBD1 (6 bases). The V end lost 2 bases, the J end lost 7 bases, and 11 bases lay between the germline ends. The CDR3 spans 13 residues. Germline loops: CDR1 SEHNR, CDR2 FQNEAQ (reference sequence). The CDR3 spells CASSLSKGGTQYF. CDR3 coding DNA: TGTGCCAGCAGCTTATCAAAAGGGGGGACCCAGTACTTC.

There are many counts of this clonotype. The V gene is TRBV7-9, the J gene TRBJ1-3, with unresolved D. The CDR3 has 15 residues. Looked up from germline, CDR1 is SEHNR and CDR2 is FQNEAQ (reference sequence). Trimming took 4 bases from V and 5 from J, leaving 15 bases between them. The CDR3 region has the DNA TGTGCCAGCAGCTCACCGGTTCGCGGTCGAAACACCATATATTTT. Translation: CASSSPVRGRNTIYF.